The table lists the clone carrying this T cell receptor (beta chain) with a count of one. Germline V gene sequence: CDR1 SGHAT, CDR2 FQNNGV. The CDR3 totals 14 residues. V trimming: 4 bases; J trimming: 4 bases; junction bases outside the gene matches: 4. These data come from a study of regulatory T cells in long-lasting Graves disease. Library construction for TCR beta used iRepertoire HTBI primers and Arm-PCR of CDR3 regions. In TCRdb, the multiplex PCR reads were re-called with MiXCR into one record per CDR3 protein. The table lists roughly 400,000 distinct CDR3 sequences, less than 20% of them singletons, with about 23% in the top ten. The time point is: newly diagnosed GD, antithyroid drugs for less than 3 months. PBMC RNA was the source of the TCR library. These same data were also listed under a study on T cells in Graves' hyperthyroidism and ophthalmopathy. That work contributes: Reasons for excluding patients were uncontrolled infection, other autoimmune disease, pregnancy or lactation.

The chain carries TRBV11-2 and TRBJ2-3, with 8 bases matching TRBD2. This receptor was obtained from a woman aged 18-29 years with Graves disease. The sequenced sample was peripheral blood mononuclear cells (PBMCs), obtained at new diagnosis, from a patient treated with antithyroid drugs. CDR3 sequence: CASSSSGRPDTQYF. The CDR3, as DNA: TGTGCCAGCAGCTCGAGCGGGAGACCAGATACGCAGTATTTT.